This T cell receptor beta chain was documented in a study of T cells expressing NK-cell markers. At the level of the study: Sorted CD3+CD56-NKG2C+, CD3+CD56+NKG2C- and CD3+CD56+NKG2C+ T cells were the source of the TCR beta repertoires. With respect to HCMV, seven of the eight sequenced donors were seropositive, and one was seronegative.

The study's findings and limits: The study found these clonotypes also leading the CD3+CD56-NKG2C+ fraction in several donors.

The CDR3 consists of 14 residues. Germline CDR1 SSHAT, CDR2 FNYEAQ (reference sequence). Worth noting for this clonotype: Its antigen remains unidentified.

TCRdb derives one entry per CDR3 protein from the 5' RACE reads, leaving out DNA. The table lists 550,000 to 600,000 distinct CDR3 sequences. The chain carries TRBV7-7 and TRBJ2-3; no DNA is available, so the TRBD2 call from TCRdb remains unchecked. This TCR was sampled from a man aged 18 to 29 in good health. Sequencing used blood T cells: a sorted CD56 or NKG2C T cell subset, CD4+ or CD8+ T cells, or bulk PBMC T cells (not recorded which). The CDR3 sequence is CASSWREGTDTQYF.